This entry describes one TCR beta chain. Its antigen remains unidentified. The trim removed 10 bases at V and 7 bases at J, leaving 7 bases unmatched. Per germline, CDR1 SNHLY and CDR2 FYNNEI. This CDR3 has 13 amino acids. About 10 ml fresh peripheral blood yielded the PBMCs. The data were taken from a study of T cells in Graves' hyperthyroidism and ophthalmopathy. There were TCR beta CDR3 regions amplified from RNA transcripts. With the HTBI primer set, the TCR CDR3 went through a first round of RT-PCR. In TCRdb, the multiplex PCR reads were re-called with MiXCR into one record per CDR3 protein. Among a few hundred thousand distinct CDR3 sequences listed, 16% were seen once. Findings of the study overall: Model predictions of ophthalmopathy came a median around 6.5 months before onset.

The chain uses TRBV2 and TRBJ2-2; TRBD1 agrees at 9 bases. This clonotype originated in a woman aged 25 to 39 with Graves' ophthalmopathy. Sequenced: blood. The CDR3 spells CATYRGRNGELFF. The DNA for the CDR3 is TGTGCCACGTACAGGGGGCGGAACGGGGAGCTGTTTTTT.